This T cell receptor beta chain was recovered during a study of PD-1 blockade in classical Hodgkin lymphoma. Notes on the study in general: With respect to the repertoire differences, their causes, possibly disease activity or prior therapy, remain undefined. Patients with an early start, nivolumab under 1 year after ASCT, were excluded. Diversity similar to that of newly diagnosed patients was seen at baseline in complete responders. CD4+ TCR diversity climbed significantly by C4D1, unlike CD8+ TCR diversity.

About this clone: The antigen remains undetermined.

Brentuximab vedotin exposure varied, and every patient relapsed after autologous stem cell transplantation. After removal of 0 bases from V and 1 base from J, the junction contained 3 bases not matched to a gene. There are 15 residues in the CDR3. Germline CDR1 and CDR2: SGHKS and YYEKEE (reference sequence). Produced via immunoSEQ multiplex PCR; TCRdb's table is partial and in-frame only. The top ten clones hold 6.3% of a sample with about 19,000 clones, around 85% of them seen once. The starting material was peripheral blood mononuclear cells (PBMCs), obtained at baseline. The chain carries TRBV5-5 and TRBJ2-7; 8 nucleotides agree with TRBD1. This TCR came from a human donor with classical Hodgkin lymphoma. This chain's CDR3 is CASSLGRTGSYEQYF. The CDR3 nucleotides are TGTGCCAGCAGCTTGGGACGGACAGGGTCCTACGAGCAGTACTTC.